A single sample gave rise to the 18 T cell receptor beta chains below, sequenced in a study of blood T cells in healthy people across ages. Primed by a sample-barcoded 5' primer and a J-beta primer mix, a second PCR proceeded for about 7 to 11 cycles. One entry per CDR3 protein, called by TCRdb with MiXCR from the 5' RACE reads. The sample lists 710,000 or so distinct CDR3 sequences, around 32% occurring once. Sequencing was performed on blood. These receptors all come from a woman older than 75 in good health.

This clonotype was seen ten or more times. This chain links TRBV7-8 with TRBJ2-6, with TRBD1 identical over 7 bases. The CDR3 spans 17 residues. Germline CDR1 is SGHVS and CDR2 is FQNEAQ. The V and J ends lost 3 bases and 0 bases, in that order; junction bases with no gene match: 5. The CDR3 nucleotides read TGTGCCAGCAGCTTGGGACAGAGACTCTCTGGGGCCAACGTCCTGACTTTC. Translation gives CASSLGQRLSGANVLTF.

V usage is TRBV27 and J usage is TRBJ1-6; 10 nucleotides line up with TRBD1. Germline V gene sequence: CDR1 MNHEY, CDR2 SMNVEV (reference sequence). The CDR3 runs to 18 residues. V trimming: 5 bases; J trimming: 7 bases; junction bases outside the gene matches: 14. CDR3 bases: TGTGCCAGCAGTATCCTCACCGGGACAGGGGTGGCGAATTCACCCCTCCACTTT. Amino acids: CASSILTGTGVANSPLHF.

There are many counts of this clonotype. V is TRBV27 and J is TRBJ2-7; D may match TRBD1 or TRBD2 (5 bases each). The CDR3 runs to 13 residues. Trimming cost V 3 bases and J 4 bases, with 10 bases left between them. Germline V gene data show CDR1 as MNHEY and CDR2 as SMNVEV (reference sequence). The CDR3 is CASSLGPNYEQYF. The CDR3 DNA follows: TGTGCCAGCAGTTTGGGACCGAATTACGAGCAGTACTTC.

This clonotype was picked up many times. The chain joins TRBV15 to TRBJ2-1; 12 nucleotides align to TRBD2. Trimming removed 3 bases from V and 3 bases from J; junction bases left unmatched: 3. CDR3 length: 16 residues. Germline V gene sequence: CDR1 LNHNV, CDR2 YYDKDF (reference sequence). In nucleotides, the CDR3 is TGTGCCACCAGCAGCAGGACTAGCGGGGTCTACAATGAGCAGTTCTTC. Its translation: CATSSRTSGVYNEQFF.

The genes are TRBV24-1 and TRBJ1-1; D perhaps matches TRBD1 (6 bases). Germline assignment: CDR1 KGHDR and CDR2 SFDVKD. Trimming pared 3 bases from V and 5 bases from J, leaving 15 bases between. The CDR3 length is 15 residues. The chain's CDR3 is CATSDPSTGRTEAFF. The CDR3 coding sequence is TGTGCCACCAGTGATCCGTCAACAGGGAGGACTGAAGCTTTCTTT.

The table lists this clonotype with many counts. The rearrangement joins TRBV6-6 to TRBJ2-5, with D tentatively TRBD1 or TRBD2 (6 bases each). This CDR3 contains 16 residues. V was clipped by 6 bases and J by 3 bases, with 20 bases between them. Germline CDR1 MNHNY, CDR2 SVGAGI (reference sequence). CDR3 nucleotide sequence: TGTGCCAGCAGGCCTCCGGGGGCGCGGGTTAAAGAGACCCAGTACTTC. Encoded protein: CASRPPGARVKETQYF.

Here the CDR3 reads CASTLLAGGTDTQYF. In DNA, the CDR3 is TGTGCCAGCACCCTCTTAGCGGGAGGCACAGATACGCAGTATTTT. V gene TRBV12-3 or TRBV12-4 combines with J gene TRBJ2-3; 9 bases fit TRBD2. V was clipped by 7 bases and J by 1 base; unmatched bases: 6. This CDR3 region has 15 residues.

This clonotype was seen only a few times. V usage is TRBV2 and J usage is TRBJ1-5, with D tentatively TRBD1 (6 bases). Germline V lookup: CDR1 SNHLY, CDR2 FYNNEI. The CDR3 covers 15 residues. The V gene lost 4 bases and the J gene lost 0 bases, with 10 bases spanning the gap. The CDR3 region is CASSGGRGSNQPQHF. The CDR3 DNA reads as TGTGCCAGCAGTGGGGGCAGGGGTAGCAATCAGCCCCAGCATTTT.

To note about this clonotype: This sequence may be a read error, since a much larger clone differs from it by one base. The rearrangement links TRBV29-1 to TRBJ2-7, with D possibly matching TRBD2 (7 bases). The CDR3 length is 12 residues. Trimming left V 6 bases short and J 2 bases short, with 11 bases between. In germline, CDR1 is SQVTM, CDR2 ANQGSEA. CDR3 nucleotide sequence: TGCAGCGTCTGGGGGGGGCCCTACGAGCAGTACTTC. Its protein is CSVWGGPYEQYF.

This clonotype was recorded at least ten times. The CDR3 nucleotides are TGCGCCAGCAGCCGGCCCGGGGAGACAGATACGCAGTATTTT. This codes for CASSRPGETDTQYF. This sequence joins TRBV5-1 and TRBJ2-3; a possible D gene is TRBD2 (5 bases). Germline assignment: CDR1 SGHRS and CDR2 YFSETQ. CDR3 length equals 14 residues. The V and J ends lost 4 bases and 3 bases respectively, with 12 bases between them.

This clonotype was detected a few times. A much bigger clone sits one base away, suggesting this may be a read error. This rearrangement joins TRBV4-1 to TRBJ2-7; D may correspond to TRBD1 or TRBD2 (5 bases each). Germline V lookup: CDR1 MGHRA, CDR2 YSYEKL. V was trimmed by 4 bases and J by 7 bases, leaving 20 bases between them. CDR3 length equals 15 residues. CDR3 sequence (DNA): TGCGCCAGCAGCCCGCCGGGGCCCCTATGGGATGAGCAGTACTTC. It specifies CASSPPGPLWDEQYF.

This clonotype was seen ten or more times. CDR3 sequence (DNA): TGTGCCAGCAGCTTAGAAACCCGGCTAGCGGGGAATGAGCAGTTCTTC. Its translation is CASSLETRLAGNEQFF. The chain is built from TRBV7-2 and TRBJ2-1; 9 bases match TRBD2. The CDR3 is made up of 16 amino acids. The V and J ends lost 1 base and 7 bases, in that order; junction bases with no gene match: 8. Germline V CDR1 and CDR2: SGHTA, FQGNSA.

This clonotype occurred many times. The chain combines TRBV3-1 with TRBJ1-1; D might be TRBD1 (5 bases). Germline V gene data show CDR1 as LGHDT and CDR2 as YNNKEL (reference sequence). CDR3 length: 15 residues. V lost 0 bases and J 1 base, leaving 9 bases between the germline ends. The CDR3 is CASSQDRQRNTEAFF. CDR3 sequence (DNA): TGTGCCAGCAGCCAAGATAGACAGAGGAACACTGAAGCTTTCTTT.

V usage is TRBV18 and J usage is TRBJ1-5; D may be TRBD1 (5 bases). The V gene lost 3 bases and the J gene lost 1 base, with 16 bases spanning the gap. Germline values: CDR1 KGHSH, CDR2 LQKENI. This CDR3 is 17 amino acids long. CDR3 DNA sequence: TGTGCCAGCTCACCGAGGCAGGGAGGAGGCAGCAATCAGCCCCAGCATTTT. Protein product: CASSPRQGGGSNQPQHF.

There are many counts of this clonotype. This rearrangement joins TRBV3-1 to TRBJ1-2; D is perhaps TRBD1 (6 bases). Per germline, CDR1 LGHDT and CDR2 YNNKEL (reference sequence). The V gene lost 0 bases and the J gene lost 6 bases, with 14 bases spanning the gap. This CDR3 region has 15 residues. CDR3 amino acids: CASSQEGGRGHGYTF. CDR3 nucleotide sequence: TGTGCCAGCAGCCAAGAAGGCGGACGGGGGCATGGCTACACCTTC.

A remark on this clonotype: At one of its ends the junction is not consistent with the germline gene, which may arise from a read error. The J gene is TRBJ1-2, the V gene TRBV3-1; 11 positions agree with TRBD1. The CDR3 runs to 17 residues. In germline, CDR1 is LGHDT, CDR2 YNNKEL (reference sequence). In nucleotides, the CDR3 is TGTGCCAGCAGCCAGGCTTTACCGGGACAGGGGGACTATGGCCACACCTTC. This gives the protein CASSQALPGQGDYGHTF.

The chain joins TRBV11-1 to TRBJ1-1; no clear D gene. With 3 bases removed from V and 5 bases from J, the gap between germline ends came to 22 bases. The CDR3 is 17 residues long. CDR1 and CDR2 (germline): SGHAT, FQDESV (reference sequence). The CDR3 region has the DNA TGTGCCAGCAGCTTCCGATCGGGCAGGCGGCAAGGAACTGAAGCTTTCTTT. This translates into CASSFRSGRRQGTEAFF.

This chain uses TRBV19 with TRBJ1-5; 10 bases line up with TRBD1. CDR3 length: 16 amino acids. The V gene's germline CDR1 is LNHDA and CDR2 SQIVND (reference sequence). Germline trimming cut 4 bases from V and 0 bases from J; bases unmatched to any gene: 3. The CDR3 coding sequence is TGTGCCAGTAGTAGCGGGACAGGGGCTAGCAATCAGCCCCAGCATTTT. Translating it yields CASSSGTGASNQPQHF.